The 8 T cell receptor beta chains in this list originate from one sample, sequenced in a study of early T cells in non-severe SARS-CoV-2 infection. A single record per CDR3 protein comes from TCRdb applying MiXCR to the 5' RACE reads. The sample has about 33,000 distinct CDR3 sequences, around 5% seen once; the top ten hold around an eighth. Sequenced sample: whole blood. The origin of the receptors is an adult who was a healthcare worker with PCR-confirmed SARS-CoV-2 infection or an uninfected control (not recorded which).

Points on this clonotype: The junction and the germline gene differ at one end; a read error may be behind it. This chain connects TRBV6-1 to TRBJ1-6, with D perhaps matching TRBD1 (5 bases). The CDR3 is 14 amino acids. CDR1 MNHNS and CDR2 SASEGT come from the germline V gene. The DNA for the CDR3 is TGTGCCAGCAGTGAAATATCGGGGGATTCACCCCTTCACTTT. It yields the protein CASSEISGDSPLHF.

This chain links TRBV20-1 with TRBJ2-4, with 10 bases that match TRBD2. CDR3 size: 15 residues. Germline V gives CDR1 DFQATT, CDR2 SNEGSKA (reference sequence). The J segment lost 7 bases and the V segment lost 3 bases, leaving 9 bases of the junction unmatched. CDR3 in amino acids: CSASPPLAGENIQYF. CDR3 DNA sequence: TGCAGTGCTAGCCCCCCCCTAGCGGGGGAGAACATTCAGTACTTC.

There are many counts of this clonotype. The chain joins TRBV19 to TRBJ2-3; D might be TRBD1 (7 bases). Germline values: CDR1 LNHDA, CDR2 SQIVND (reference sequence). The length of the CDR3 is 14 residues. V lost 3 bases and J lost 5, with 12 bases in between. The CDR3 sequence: CASSMSRGEDTQYF. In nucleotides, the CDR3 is TGTGCCAGTAGTATGAGCAGGGGGGAAGATACGCAGTATTTT.

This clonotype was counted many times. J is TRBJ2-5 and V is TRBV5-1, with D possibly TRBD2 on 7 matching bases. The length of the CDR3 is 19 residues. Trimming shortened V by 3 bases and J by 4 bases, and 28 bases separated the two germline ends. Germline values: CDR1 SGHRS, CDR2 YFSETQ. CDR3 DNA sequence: TGCGCCAGCAGCTACTACACAGGGCTAGCGGCGTCGATATCAGAGACCCAGTACTTC. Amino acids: CASSYYTGLAASISETQYF. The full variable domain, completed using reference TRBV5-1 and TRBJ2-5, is KAGVTQTPRYLIKTRGQQVTLSCSPISGHRSVSWYQQTPGQGLQFLFEYFSETQRNKGNFPGRFSGRQFSNSRSEMNVSTLELGDSALYLCASSYYTGLAASISETQYFGPGTRLLVL.

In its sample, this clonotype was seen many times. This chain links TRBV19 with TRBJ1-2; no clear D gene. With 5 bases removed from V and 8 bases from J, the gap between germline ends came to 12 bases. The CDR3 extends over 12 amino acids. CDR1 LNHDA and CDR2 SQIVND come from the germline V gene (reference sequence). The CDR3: CASSPTGRGYTF. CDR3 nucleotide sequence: TGTGCCAGTAGTCCCACGGGGAGAGGCTACACCTTC.

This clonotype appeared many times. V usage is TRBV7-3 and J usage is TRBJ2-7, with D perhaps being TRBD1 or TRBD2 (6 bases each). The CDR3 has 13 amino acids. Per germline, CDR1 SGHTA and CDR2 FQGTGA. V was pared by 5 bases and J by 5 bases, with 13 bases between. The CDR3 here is CASSPGATHEQYF. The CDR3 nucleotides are TGTGCCAGCAGCCCGGGGGCTACCCACGAGCAGTACTTC.

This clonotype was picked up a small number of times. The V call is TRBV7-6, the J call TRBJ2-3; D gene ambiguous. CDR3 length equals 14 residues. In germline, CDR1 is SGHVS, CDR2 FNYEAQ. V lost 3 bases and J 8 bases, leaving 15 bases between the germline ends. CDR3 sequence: CASSLDVDISTQYF. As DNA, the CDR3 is TGTGCCAGCAGCTTGGACGTTGACATTAGTACGCAGTATTTT.

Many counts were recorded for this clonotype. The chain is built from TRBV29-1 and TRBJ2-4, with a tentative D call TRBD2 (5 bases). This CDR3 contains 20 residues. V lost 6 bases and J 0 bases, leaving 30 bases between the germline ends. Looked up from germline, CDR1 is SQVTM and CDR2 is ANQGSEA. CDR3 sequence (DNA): TGCAGCGTCTCAGACTTTAGCGCACTTAGCCAGCACTTAGCCAAAAACATTCAGTACTTC. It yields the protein CSVSDFSALSQHLAKNIQYF.